The sequence of this TCR beta chain was determined in a study of cytomegalovirus exposure and HLA in healthy donors. Study-wide background: In an earlier analysis, 90 million to 120 million unique TCR beta sequences were found from some 200 million T cells.

It was with 60 Vbeta and 13 Jbeta primers that the PCR ran. Sequenced by immunoSEQ multiplex PCR; TCRdb stores in-frame clones only, minus some. The top ten hold about 4.4% of the sample, which has some 120,000 clones, roughly 68% seen once. The study, taken as a whole, reports: Previously analyzed data showed that most TCR beta V segments were productive at a frequency of about 90% or about 30%. Later, TCR association rates were found to vary by HLA locus, highest for DRB1 and lowest for HLA-C.

The CDR3 runs 14 residues. Germline V gene sequence: CDR1 MNHEY, CDR2 SMNVEV (reference sequence). V lost 3 bases to trimming and J lost 5 bases, with 11 bases between them. A remark on this clone: Its cognate antigen is unknown.

Donors were ostensibly healthy at sampling, although undocumented immune exposures were probable. V and J are TRBV27 and TRBJ1-5; D is unresolved. The sample was PBMCs. The source of this sequence is a woman aged 45-59 years in good health and CMV-seropositive. The CDR3 DNA sequence: TGTGCCAGCAGTTTTTCCTTTCCCCATCAGCCCCAGCATTTT. Amino acids: CASSFSFPHQPQHF.